The 4 T cell receptor beta chains given below trace back to one sample, sequenced in a study of shared clonotypes between healthy human individuals (dated by TCRdb to the early 2020s). Library preparation used the immunoSEQ multiplex PCR assay. TCRdb retrieved this table from immuneACCESS and kept in-frame rearrangements only. Not all clones are present; in checked studies, unresolved V genes account for under half, and no reason is known for the remainder. The sample includes a few million clones, with approximately 90% observed a single time. The top ten constitute roughly 0.14% of the sample. The sample consisted of naive CD4+ T cells sorted from blood. The cell subset or site label of this sample denotes: CD45RA+ positively selected. These receptors came from a young man in good health.

This clone showed up just once. The chain has TRBV10-1 and TRBJ2-3; D is perhaps TRBD1 (5 bases). Germline V gene lookup returns CDR1 WNHNN and CDR2 SYGVQD (reference sequence). The CDR3 contains 12 residues. V lost 6 bases to trimming and J lost 2 bases, with 6 bases between them. CDR3 DNA: TGCGCCAGCAGCAGGGACACAGATACGCAGTATTTT. Translation: CASSRDTDTQYF.

The CDR3 DNA sequence: TGTGCCAGCAGCTTTAATTCCAACACTGAAGCTTTCTTT. This translates into CASSFNSNTEAFF. J is TRBJ1-1 and V is TRBV6-1; D not resolved. Trimming shortened V by 6 bases and J by 2 bases, and 10 bases separated the two germline ends. The germline V gene has CDR1 MNHNS and CDR2 SASEGT. The CDR3 is 13 amino acids.

The rearrangement joins TRBV11-2 to TRBJ1-4, with unresolved D. The V gene's germline CDR1 is SGHAT and CDR2 FQNNGV. The CDR3 spans 14 residues. The V gene lost 2 bases and the J gene lost 8 bases, with 12 bases spanning the gap. The CDR3 DNA follows: TGTGCCAGCAGCTTACACAGCAAAAGAGAAAAACTGTTTTTT. Protein sequence: CASSLHSKREKLFF. Complete variable domain (other parts from reference TRBV11-2 and TRBJ1-4): EAGVAQSPRYKIIEKRQSVAFWCNPISGHATLYWYQQILGQGPKLLIQFQNNGVVDDSQLPKDRFSAERLKGVDSTLKIQPAKLEDSAVYLCASSLHSKREKLFFGSGTQLSVL.

In regard to this clone: The same CDR3 is also encoded by other DNA sequences in this sample. V is TRBV10-1 and J is TRBJ2-3; D is undetermined. Germline CDR1 and CDR2: WNHNN and SYGVQD (reference sequence). The CDR3 consists of 14 residues. Trimming left V 0 bases short and J 2 bases short, with 6 bases between. CDR3 DNA: TGCGCCAGCAGTGAGTCCGGCTCCACAGATACGCAGTATTTT. Translation: CASSESGSTDTQYF.